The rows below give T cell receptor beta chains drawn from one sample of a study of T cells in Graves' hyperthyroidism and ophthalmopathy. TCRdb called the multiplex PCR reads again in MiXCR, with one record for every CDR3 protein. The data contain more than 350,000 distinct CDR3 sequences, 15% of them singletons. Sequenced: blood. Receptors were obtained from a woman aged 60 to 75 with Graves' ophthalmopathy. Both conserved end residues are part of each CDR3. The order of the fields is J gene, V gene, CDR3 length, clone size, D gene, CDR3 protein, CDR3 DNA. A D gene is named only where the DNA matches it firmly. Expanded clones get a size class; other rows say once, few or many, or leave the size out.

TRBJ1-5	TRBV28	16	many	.	CASSPFSGARNQPQHF	TGTGCCAGCAGCCCCTTCAGCGGCGCCCGCAATCAGCCCCAGCATTTT
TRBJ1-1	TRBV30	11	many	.	CAWITTSGAFF	TGTGCCTGGATCACTACTTCCGGAGCTTTCTTT
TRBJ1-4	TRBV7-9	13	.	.	CASSDSPNEKLFF	TGTGCCAGCTCGGATAGCCCTAATGAAAAACTGTTTTTT
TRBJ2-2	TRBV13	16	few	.	CASSPRTRRGTGELFF	TGTGCCAGCAGCCCGAGGACTCGTCGTGGCACCGGGGAGCTGTTTTTT
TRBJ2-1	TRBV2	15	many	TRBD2	CASSTLAGGNNEQFF	TGTGCCAGCAGTACCCTAGCGGGAGGGAACAATGAGCAGTTCTTC
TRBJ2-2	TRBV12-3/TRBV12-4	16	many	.	CASSLDVALNTGELFF	TGTGCCAGCAGTTTGGACGTAGCCTTGAACACCGGGGAGCTGTTTTTT
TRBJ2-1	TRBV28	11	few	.	CASVRGNEQFF	TGTGCCAGCGTCAGAGGCAATGAGCAGTTCTTC
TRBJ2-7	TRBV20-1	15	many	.	CSARVRVPGSGEQYF	TGCAGTGCTAGAGTAAGAGTCCCTGGGAGTGGTGAGCAGTACTTC
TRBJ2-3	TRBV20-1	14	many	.	CSARGGTSTDTQYF	TGCAGTGCTAGGGGCGGGACTAGCACAGATACGCAGTATTTT
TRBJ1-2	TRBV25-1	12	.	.	CASTDSQYGYTF	TGTGCCAGCACCGACAGTCAGTATGGCTACACCTTC
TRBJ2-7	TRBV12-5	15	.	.	CASGSGQGRLYEQYF	TGTGCTAGTGGCTCCGGTCAGGGGAGGCTCTACGAGCAGTACTTC
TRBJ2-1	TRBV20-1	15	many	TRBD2	CSARDGGLGRNEQFF	TGCAGTGCTAGAGATGGGGGACTAGGGAGGAATGAGCAGTTCTTC
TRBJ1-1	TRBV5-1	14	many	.	CASSLETMNTEAFF	TGCGCCAGCAGCTTGGAGACCATGAACACTGAAGCTTTCTTT
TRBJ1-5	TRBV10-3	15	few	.	CAISESVTVRQPQHF	TGTGCCATCAGTGAGTCGGTGACAGTAAGACAGCCCCAGCATTTT
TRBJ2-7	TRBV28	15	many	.	CASSPGPQVWSEQYF	TGTGCCAGCAGTCCCGGCCCCCAGGTTTGGAGCGAGCAGTACTTC
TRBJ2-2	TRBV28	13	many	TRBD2	CASRREGTGELFF	TGTGCCAGCAGACGGGAGGGGACCGGGGAGCTGTTTTTT
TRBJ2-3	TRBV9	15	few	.	CASSGGQSTTDTQYF	TGTGCCAGCAGCGGAGGACAGTCCACCACAGATACGCAGTATTTT
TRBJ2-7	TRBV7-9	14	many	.	CASSRQRGVREQYF	TGTGCCAGCAGCCGCCAACGAGGGGTGAGGGAGCAGTACTTC
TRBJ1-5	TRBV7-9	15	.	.	CASSSRGGGNQPQHF	TGTGCCAGCAGCTCACGAGGGGGAGGCAATCAGCCCCAGCATTTT
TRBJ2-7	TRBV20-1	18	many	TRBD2	CSANPGLAGDSGLYEQYF	TGCAGTGCTAACCCGGGACTAGCGGGAGACTCGGGGCTTTACGAGCAGTACTTC
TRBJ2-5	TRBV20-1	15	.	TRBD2	CSARRTSGVQETQYF	TGCAGTGCGAGAAGGACTAGCGGAGTCCAAGAGACCCAGTACTTC
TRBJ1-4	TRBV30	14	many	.	CAWAEGFVNEKLFF	TGTGCCTGGGCAGAGGGATTCGTGAATGAAAAACTGTTTTTT
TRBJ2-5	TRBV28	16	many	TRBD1	CASSSKPGTGGETQYF	TGTGCCAGCAGTTCAAAACCCGGGACAGGGGGAGAGACCCAGTACTTC
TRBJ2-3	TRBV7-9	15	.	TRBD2	CASSLAGACTDTQYF	TGTGCCAGCAGTCTAGCGGGAGCCTGCACAGATACGCAGTATTTT
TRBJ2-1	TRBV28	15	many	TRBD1	CASSRTGVGDNEQFF	TGTGCCAGCAGCCGGACAGGGGTCGGGGACAATGAGCAGTTCTTC
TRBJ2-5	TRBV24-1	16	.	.	CATSDFTTGPGETQYF	TGTGCCACCAGTGATTTTACGACAGGCCCGGGGGAGACCCAGTACTTC
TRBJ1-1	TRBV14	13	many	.	CASSQLESTEAFF	TGTGCCAGCAGCCAACTCGAGTCCACTGAAGCTTTCTTT
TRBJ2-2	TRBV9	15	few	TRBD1	CASSKRDRVPGELFF	TGTGCCAGCAGCAAAAGGGACAGGGTACCCGGGGAGCTGTTTTTT
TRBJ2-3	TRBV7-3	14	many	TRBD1	CASSSTGGVDTQYF	TGTGCCAGCAGCTCGACAGGGGGCGTAGATACGCAGTATTTT